The 32 T cell receptor beta chains below were found in one sample sequenced in a study of T cells in Graves' hyperthyroidism and ophthalmopathy. It was RNA transcripts that yielded the amplified TCR beta CDR3 regions. HTBI primers were employed in a first-round RT-PCR of the TCR CDR3. TCRdb used MiXCR to reprocess the multiplex PCR reads, holding one entry per CDR3 protein. The sample contains around 800,000 distinct CDR3 sequences, around 38% of which appear only once. The specimen was blood. These receptors originate from a man aged 18 to 30 with Graves' hyperthyroidism.

The rearrangement joins TRBV7-9 to TRBJ2-5; tentative D call: TRBD1 (5 bases). Germline-derived CDR1 and CDR2 are SEHNR and FQNEAQ (reference sequence). The CDR3 spans 14 residues. Between the trimmed V and J ends, which lost 8 bases and 5 bases, there was a span of 18 bases. The CDR3 loop is CASSRTLKLETQYF. CDR3 DNA: TGTGCCAGCTCCCGGACACTAAAATTGGAGACCCAGTACTTC.

As to this clonotype: Possible read error: a much larger clone is one base away. The chain couples TRBV6-1 to TRBJ2-5; D may be TRBD2 (5 bases). Germline CDR1 reads MNHNS; CDR2 reads SASEGT. This CDR3 spans 14 amino acids. V lost 2 bases and J 5 bases, leaving 12 bases between the germline ends. The CDR3 loop reads CASSESLGSETQYF. In DNA form, the CDR3 reads TGTGCCAGCAGTGAATCACTAGGGAGTGAGACCCAGTACTTC.

This clonotype was seen many times. The rearrangement uses TRBV2 and TRBJ1-5, with 8 positions matching TRBD1. Unmatched junction bases numbered 4, after V lost 7 bases and J lost 2 bases. CDR1 is SNHLY and CDR2 is FYNNEI in the germline V gene. The CDR3 totals 14 residues. CDR3 sequence reads: CASNGQGGNQPQHF. DNA for the CDR3: TGTGCCAGCAATGGACAGGGCGGCAATCAGCCCCAGCATTTT. The variable domain in full, with the rest retrieved from reference TRBV2 and TRBJ1-5, is EPEVTQTPSHQVTQMGQEVILRCVPISNHLYFYWYRQILGQKVEFLVSFYNNEISEKSEIFDDQFSVERPDGSNFTLKIRSTKLEDSAMYFCASNGQGGNQPQHFGDGTRLSIL.

The rearrangement uses TRBV4-1 and TRBJ1-6; 7 bases match TRBD1. Trimming took 1 base from V and 6 from J; bases not matched to a gene: 6. Germline CDR1 reads MGHRA; CDR2 reads YSYEKL. The CDR3 runs to 16 residues. As DNA, the CDR3 is TGCGCCAGCAGCCAAGCGGGGGCAGGGGGTAATTCACCCCTCCACTTT. This gives the protein CASSQAGAGGNSPLHF.

The chain employs TRBV5-1 and TRBJ2-3, with TRBD1 matching over 10 bases. Germline CDR1 SGHRS, CDR2 YFSETQ. V was pared by 5 bases and J by 5 bases, with 8 bases of the junction left unmatched. This CDR3 has 15 residues. The CDR3 loop reads CASSSGTGEGDTQYF. CDR3 DNA: TGCGCCAGCAGTTCCGGGACAGGGGAAGGAGATACGCAGTATTTT. The whole variable domain, remainder taken from reference TRBV5-1 and TRBJ2-3, is KAGVTQTPRYLIKTRGQQVTLSCSPISGHRSVSWYQQTPGQGLQFLFEYFSETQRNKGNFPGRFSGRQFSNSRSEMNVSTLELGDSALYLCASSSGTGEGDTQYFGPGTRLTVL.

The CDR3 loop reads CASSFFSSGGPGANVLTF. CDR3 nucleotide sequence: TGTGCCAGCAGCTTCTTTTCTAGCGGGGGGCCTGGGGCCAACGTCCTGACTTTC. The chain recombines TRBV5-8 with TRBJ2-6; 11 positions match TRBD2. V was clipped by 2 bases and J by 2 bases; unmatched bases: 6. This CDR3 comprises 18 residues. Germline-derived CDR1 and CDR2 are SGHTS and YDEGEE.

This clonotype was seen at least ten times. The CDR3, as DNA: TGCAGCGTTATCCGTAGCGGGGTTCCCTACGAGCAGTACTTC. Translation gives CSVIRSGVPYEQYF. This sequence joins TRBV29-1 and TRBJ2-7, with 8 positions matching TRBD2. CDR3 length equals 14 residues. CDR1 and CDR2 from the germline V gene are SQVTM and ANQGSEA. The J segment lost 2 bases and the V segment lost 5 bases, leaving 8 bases of the junction unmatched.

In its sample, this clonotype was seen many times. V gene TRBV10-3 combines with J gene TRBJ1-2; D remains unclear. The CDR3 has 12 residues. V lost 2 bases and J 7 bases, leaving 8 bases between the germline ends. Germline CDR1 reads ENHRY; CDR2 reads SYGVKD. The CDR3 nucleotides are TGTGCCATCAGTGAGGGTACAGTTGGCTACACCTTC. As protein: CAISEGTVGYTF.

The sample holds many counts of this clonotype. The chain combines TRBV2 with TRBJ2-7; no clear D. The V gene lost 0 bases and the J gene lost 3 bases, with 6 bases spanning the gap. The germline V gene encodes CDR1 SNHLY and CDR2 FYNNEI. The CDR3 covers 13 residues. In DNA form, the CDR3 reads TGTGCCAGCAGTGAAGCTGGCTACTACGAGCAGTACTTC. This gives the protein CASSEAGYYEQYF.

J is TRBJ2-5 and V is TRBV20-1, with 9 bases lining up with TRBD2. The CDR3 is 15 amino acids. Germline V gene data show CDR1 as DFQATT and CDR2 as SNEGSKA (reference sequence). Trimming took 3 bases from V and 4 from J; bases not matched to a gene: 9. This CDR3 is CSARSQRGASETQYF. As DNA, the CDR3 is TGCAGTGCTAGGTCTCAGCGGGGGGCCTCAGAGACCCAGTACTTC.

The rearrangement links TRBV2 to TRBJ2-2, with TRBD2 matching over 7 bases. The germline gives CDR1 SNHLY, CDR2 FYNNEI. The CDR3 loop spans 16 amino acids. V lost 6 bases to trimming and J lost 0 bases; unmatched junction nucleotides: 7. CDR3 sequence (DNA): TGTGCCAGCAGCTACGGGGGGTCCGCGAACACCGGGGAGCTGTTTTTT. As protein: CASSYGGSANTGELFF. The variable domain in full, completed from reference TRBV2 and TRBJ2-2, reads EPEVTQTPSHQVTQMGQEVILRCVPISNHLYFYWYRQILGQKVEFLVSFYNNEISEKSEIFDDQFSVERPDGSNFTLKIRSTKLEDSAMYFCASSYGGSANTGELFFGEGSRLTVL.

This clonotype occurred many times. The chain couples TRBV10-3 to TRBJ2-7, with D unresolved. V was shortened by 0 bases and J by 2 bases, with 8 bases between the two germline ends. CDR3 length equals 14 residues. The germline V gene has CDR1 ENHRY and CDR2 SYGVKD. Written as DNA, the CDR3 is TGTGCCATCAGTGAGTCGACTGGAGCCTACGAGCAGTACTTC. Protein sequence: CAISESTGAYEQYF.

In this sample, this clonotype turned up a few times. At one end the junction does not follow the germline gene, possibly because of a read error. V and J are TRBV10-2 and TRBJ1-1; 7 bases align to TRBD1. CDR1 WSHSY and CDR2 SAAADI come from the germline V gene. The CDR3 runs 16 residues. This CDR3 reads CASSQPQDRAGTEAFF. Written as DNA, the CDR3 is TGTGCCAGCAGCCAGCCCCAAGACAGGGCAGGCACTGAAGCTTTCTTT.

This clonotype was detected ten times or more. The rearrangement uses TRBV20-1 and TRBJ2-5, with 8 bases aligning to TRBD1. The CDR3 covers 13 residues. J gave up 5 bases and V 6 bases, and 8 bases lay outside the gene matches. Germline V gene lookup returns CDR1 DFQATT and CDR2 SNEGSKA (reference sequence). CDR3 coding DNA: TGCAGTGCCGACAGGGGTGTAGGGGAGACCCAGTACTTC. Its translation: CSADRGVGETQYF.

The genes are TRBV7-9 and TRBJ2-7, with 10 bases fitting TRBD1. The CDR3 loop spans 14 amino acids. Germline trimming cut 5 bases from V and 4 bases from J; bases unmatched to any gene: 5. Germline V gene lookup returns CDR1 SEHNR and CDR2 FQNEAQ (reference sequence). In DNA form, the CDR3 reads TGTGCCAGCAGCGCCGGACAGGGGGAGTACGAGCAGTACTTC. Its protein is CASSAGQGEYEQYF. Full variable domain (remainder filled in from reference TRBV7-9 and TRBJ2-7): DTGVSQNPRHKITKRGQNVTFRCDPISEHNRLYWYRQTLGQGPEFLTYFQNEAQLEKSRLLSDRFSAERPKGSFSTLEIQRTEQGDSAMYLCASSAGQGEYEQYFGPGTRLTVT.

This chain links TRBV20-1 with TRBJ2-7; tentative D call: TRBD2 (7 bases). Germline V CDR1 and CDR2: DFQATT, SNEGSKA (reference sequence). V was shortened by 3 bases and J by 4 bases, with 13 bases between the two germline ends. This CDR3 contains 13 residues. CDR3 sequence reads: CSASRGAYYEQYF. The CDR3 nucleotides are TGCAGTGCTAGCCGGGGGGCGTATTACGAGCAGTACTTC.

V is TRBV2 and J is TRBJ1-2, with 11 bases aligning to TRBD1. Germline CDR1 and CDR2: SNHLY and FYNNEI. The CDR3 is 14 residues long. V shed 8 bases, J shed 4 bases, and the junction held 6 bases outside the gene matches. In DNA form, the CDR3 reads TGTGCCAGCGATGGGACAGGGGGACCCTATGGCTACACCTTC. This gives the protein CASDGTGGPYGYTF.

The sample holds a few counts of this clonotype. This chain uses TRBV10-1 with TRBJ2-7, with D possibly being TRBD1 (7 bases). V was cut by 3 bases and J by 5 bases, with 17 bases left in between. CDR1 is WNHNN and CDR2 is SYGVQD in the germline V gene (reference sequence). The CDR3 consists of 15 residues. Here the CDR3 reads CASSETGRGVHEQYF. CDR3 bases: TGCGCCAGCAGTGAAACCGGCAGGGGGGTCCACGAGCAGTACTTC.

This clonotype was picked up a small number of times. The gene calls are TRBV28 and TRBJ2-7, with a possible D match to TRBD2 (6 bases). Per the germline V gene, CDR1 is MDHEN and CDR2 is SYDVKM. V was trimmed by 3 bases and J by 7 bases, leaving 13 bases between them. The CDR3 is 13 residues long. CDR3 loop: CASSLGVRGEQYF. CDR3 sequence (DNA): TGTGCCAGCAGTTTGGGGGTGCGGGGAGAGCAGTACTTC.

Regarding this clonotype: A read error may explain this, as a much larger clone is one base away. CDR3 sequence reads: CASRLGAEKTQYF. In nucleotides, the CDR3 is TGTGCCAGCAGGTTAGGGGCAGAGAAGACCCAGTACTTC. V is TRBV13 and J is TRBJ2-5; tentative D call: TRBD1 (5 bases). Germline V CDR1 and CDR2: PRHDT, FYEKMQ (reference sequence). The CDR3 sequence is 13 residues long.

V and J are TRBV12-3 or TRBV12-4 and TRBJ2-5; 7 positions agree with TRBD1. V shed 3 bases, J shed 4 bases, and the junction held 5 bases outside the gene matches. The CDR3 extends over 14 amino acids. The CDR3: CASSFKGAGETQYF. The CDR3 DNA follows: TGTGCCAGCAGTTTCAAGGGGGCAGGAGAGACCCAGTACTTC.

The count of this clonotype is one. The chain is built from TRBV11-1 and TRBJ1-4; D is uncertain. Trimming shortened V by 3 bases and J by 7 bases, and 12 bases separated the two germline ends. Per germline, CDR1 SGHAT and CDR2 FQDESV (reference sequence). The CDR3 sequence is 14 residues long. CDR3 amino acids: CASSLIAAVEKLFF. The CDR3 DNA is TGTGCCAGCAGCTTGATCGCCGCGGTTGAAAAACTGTTTTTT.

This clonotype has more than one count but fewer than ten. The V and J genes are TRBV19 and TRBJ1-5; 10 bases are shared with TRBD1. CDR1 and CDR2 (germline): LNHDA, SQIVND (reference sequence). This CDR3 is 15 amino acids long. The DNA of the CDR3 is TGTGCAACTCGACAGGGGGCGCTTAGCAATCAGCCCCAGCATTTT. Encoded protein: CATRQGALSNQPQHF.

This clonotype has a count of ten or more. The chain is built from TRBV2 and TRBJ1-6; tentatively, D is TRBD1 (5 bases). The CDR3 has 13 residues. CDR1 and CDR2 (germline): SNHLY, FYNNEI. Trimming removed 7 bases from V and 9 bases from J, with 13 bases in between. Here the CDR3 reads CASKGQGSSPLHF. In nucleotides, the CDR3 is TGTGCCAGCAAGGGGCAGGGCAGTTCACCCCTCCACTTT.

This clonotype was counted at least ten times. In DNA, the CDR3 is TGTGCCAGCAGCTTAGCGACAGGGACAGGGGGCACTGAAGCTTTCTTT. It encodes CASSLATGTGGTEAFF. The V call is TRBV7-8, the J call TRBJ1-1; 11 nucleotides align to TRBD1. The junction had 4 bases not matched to a gene; V was cut back by 0 bases and J by 4 bases. The CDR3 runs to 16 residues. The germline V gene encodes CDR1 SGHVS and CDR2 FQNEAQ.

The chain recombines TRBV3-1 with TRBJ2-7, with TRBD2 identical over 8 bases. CDR3 length: 14 amino acids. Germline V gene data show CDR1 as LGHDT and CDR2 as YNNKEL (reference sequence). V was pared by 4 bases and J by 3 bases, with 5 bases of the junction left unmatched. The CDR3 loop reads CASSPSGGHYEQYF. In DNA, the CDR3 is TGTGCCAGCAGCCCCAGCGGGGGCCACTACGAGCAGTACTTC.

This clonotype was observed a few times. The rearrangement links TRBV7-9 to TRBJ1-1; TRBD1 aligns across 7 bases. Per germline, CDR1 SEHNR and CDR2 FQNEAQ (reference sequence). The CDR3 runs to 11 residues. Trimming took 10 bases from V and 7 from J; bases not matched to a gene: 6. Written as DNA, the CDR3 is TGTGCCACCCGCAGGGGGGGTGAAGCTTTCTTT. Its translation is CATRRGGEAFF. The entire variable domain, with the rest obtained from reference TRBV7-9 and TRBJ1-1, is as follows: DTGVSQNPRHKITKRGQNVTFRCDPISEHNRLYWYRQTLGQGPEFLTYFQNEAQLEKSRLLSDRFSAERPKGSFSTLEIQRTEQGDSAMYLCATRRGGEAFFGQGTRLTVV.

The V gene is TRBV7-2, the J gene TRBJ2-7; 11 bases are a match to TRBD2. The CDR3 sequence is 17 residues long. Germline loops: CDR1 SGHTA, CDR2 FQGNSA. V dropped 5 bases and J dropped 4; count of bases not matched to a gene: 13. CDR3 amino acids: CASSPVVAGGPRYEQYF. In nucleotides, the CDR3 is TGTGCCAGCAGCCCCGTCGTAGCGGGGGGGCCTAGGTACGAGCAGTACTTC.

This chain joins TRBV12-3 or TRBV12-4 and TRBJ2-5; 12 bases align to TRBD2. J lost 1 base, V lost 8 bases, and 2 bases had no gene match. The length of the CDR3 is 14 residues. In DNA, the CDR3 is TGTGCCAGCCTAGCGGGAGGGCCCCAAGAGACCCAGTACTTC. Residues: CASLAGGPQETQYF.

This clonotype was recorded at least ten times. The chain has TRBV6-1 and TRBJ1-2; D is possibly TRBD1 (5 bases). Germline loops: CDR1 MNHNS, CDR2 SASEGT. V was shortened by 2 bases and J by 6 bases, with 10 bases between the two germline ends. The CDR3 extends over 13 amino acids. Written as DNA, the CDR3 is TGTGCCAGCAGTGAACGCCAGGGCGATGGCTACACCTTC. It codes for CASSERQGDGYTF.

This clonotype was seen many times. The rearrangement links TRBV20-1 to TRBJ1-2, with unresolved D. Germline values: CDR1 DFQATT, CDR2 SNEGSKA (reference sequence). The CDR3 sequence is 14 residues long. Trimming removed 2 bases at V and 4 bases at J, with 14 bases between. The CDR3 nucleotides are TGCAGTGCTAGACTTCGGCTGGATGGCTATGGCTACACCTTC. Amino acids: CSARLRLDGYGYTF.

There are many counts of this clonotype. The chain employs TRBV4-1 and TRBJ2-7; possible D gene TRBD1, 5 bases. V was pared by 0 bases and J by 7 bases, with 10 bases between. CDR3 length equals 13 residues. CDR1 and CDR2 (germline): MGHRA, YSYEKL. DNA of the CDR3: TGCGCCAGCAGCCAAGATAGGGGTTGGGAGCAGTACTTC. This translates into CASSQDRGWEQYF.